The 27 T cell receptor beta chains listed next were all sequenced from one sample in a study of T cell repertoires in cytomegalovirus infection. TCRdb reprocessed the reads with MiXCR, giving one entry per CDR3 protein. The sample lists about 920,000 distinct CDR3 sequences, less than 35% occurring once. The antigens of these receptors remain unknown. The material sequenced was cultured CD8+ T cells from PBMCs, taken from culture after CMV antigen stimulation. The receptor set was obtained from a human donor in good health (CMV status not recorded). Some clones in this sample may be carry-over from other donors' samples.

J is TRBJ2-7 and V is TRBV7-9, with D possibly being TRBD2 (7 bases). Trimming removed 3 bases from V and 5 bases from J, with 11 bases in between. From germline, CDR1 is SEHNR and CDR2 FQNEAQ (reference sequence). The CDR3 sequence is 13 residues long. In DNA, the CDR3 is TGTGCCAGCAGCTTGGGCGGGGGCGACGAGCAGTACGTC. The encoded protein is CASSLGGGDEQYV.

V gene TRBV27 combines with J gene TRBJ2-1, with TRBD1 matching 12 bases. Trimming at V came to 5 bases and at J to 8 bases, leaving 7 bases not matched to a gene. CDR3 size: 15 residues. Germline V gene lookup returns CDR1 MNHEY and CDR2 SMNVEV (reference sequence). The CDR3 bases are TGTGCCAGCAGTGAGCCGGGACAGGGGGCCTATGAGCAGTTCTTC. Translating it yields CASSEPGQGAYEQFF.

This clonotype was counted at least ten times. The chain uses TRBV4-1 and TRBJ2-2; TRBD2 might be the D (5 bases). CDR1 is MGHRA, CDR2 YSYEKL, per germline. The CDR3 runs to 16 residues. V lost 6 bases and J 0 bases, leaving 14 bases between the germline ends. In DNA, the CDR3 is TGCGCCAGCAGTCCCTACGGGGATTCGAACACCGGGGAGCTGTTTTTT. Its translation is CASSPYGDSNTGELFF.

Points on this clonotype: Germline is not matched at one junction end, which may reflect a read error. The chain links TRBV7-6 to TRBJ2-7; the match to TRBD2 covers 7 bases. CDR3 length: 15 residues. CDR1 is SGHVS, CDR2 FNYEAQ, per germline. CDR3 bases: TGTGCTAGCAGCTTAGGGCCGAGGGGAGGGTACGAGCAGTACTTC. Protein: CASSLGPRGGYEQYF.

This clonotype was observed at least ten times. The chain joins TRBV20-1 to TRBJ2-7, with no clear D. V was pared by 0 bases and J by 2 bases, with 17 bases between. CDR3 size: 16 residues. Germline CDR1 is DFQATT and CDR2 is SNEGSKA (reference sequence). Written as DNA, the CDR3 is TGCAGTGCTAGAGAGGGTGAACAGCGCATACCCTACGAGCAGTACTTC. Translated: CSAREGEQRIPYEQYF.

This clonotype showed up just once. The CDR3 DNA is TGTGCCAGCAGTTCATCAGGGGGCGGCTACACCTTC. Translating it yields CASSSSGGGYTF. The V gene is TRBV27, the J gene TRBJ1-2; 8 nucleotides agree with TRBD1. This CDR3 has 12 amino acids. Germline assignment: CDR1 MNHEY and CDR2 SMNVEV (reference sequence). The V and J ends lost 4 bases and 8 bases, in that order; junction bases with no gene match: 3.

J is TRBJ2-1 and V is TRBV6-6, with a tentative D call TRBD2 (6 bases). CDR3 length equals 18 residues. Trimming stripped 0 bases from V and 8 bases from J, with 23 bases between. Germline V gene lookup returns CDR1 MNHNY and CDR2 SVGAGI (reference sequence). The CDR3 bases are TGTGCCAGCAGTTACTCGGGGGACTCCGGGACGAGGACCGATGAGCAGTTCTTC. Its translation is CASSYSGDSGTRTDEQFF.

The chain joins TRBV10-3 to TRBJ2-5; D is perhaps TRBD1 or TRBD2 (5 bases each). The CDR3 spans 14 residues. Looked up from germline, CDR1 is ENHRY and CDR2 is SYGVKD. The V gene lost 3 bases and the J gene lost 2 bases, with 10 bases spanning the gap. CDR3 loop: CAISEARGQETQYF. The CDR3 bases are TGTGCCATCAGTGAAGCGAGGGGACAAGAGACCCAGTACTTC.

The chain uses TRBV7-8 and TRBJ1-2; 7 positions match TRBD1. The germline V gene encodes CDR1 SGHVS and CDR2 FQNEAQ. The CDR3 is made up of 18 amino acids. Trimming cost V 2 bases and J 0 bases; bases outside gene matches: 12. The CDR3 DNA follows: TGTGCCAGCAGCTTAAGTATGGGACAGTTATCTTCTAACTATGGCTACACCTTC. Encoded protein: CASSLSMGQLSSNYGYTF.

This clonotype was seen many times. The chain couples TRBV4-2 to TRBJ2-5; 10 bases line up with TRBD2. Germline values: CDR1 LGHNA, CDR2 YNFKEQ. The CDR3 is 16 amino acids. V shed 0 bases and J 5 bases; nucleotides not matched to a gene: 6. The DNA of the CDR3 is TGTGCCAGCAGCCAAGATCCAGCGGGGGGGCTGGAGACCCAGTACTTC. Its translation is CASSQDPAGGLETQYF.

This chain links TRBV12-3 or TRBV12-4 with TRBJ2-7; tentative D call: TRBD1 (6 bases). There are 15 residues in the CDR3. Trimming took 6 bases from V and 4 from J, leaving 19 bases between them. CDR3 coding DNA: TGTGCCAGCAGCCGACCAAGGACAGAAGCGTACGAGCAGTACTTC. Translation: CASSRPRTEAYEQYF.

Many counts were recorded for this clonotype. The chain joins TRBV7-2 to TRBJ2-4, with D tentatively TRBD2 (7 bases). V lost 1 base and J 4 bases, leaving 11 bases between the germline ends. The germline CDR1 and CDR2 sequences are SGHTA and FQGNSA. This CDR3 spans 15 amino acids. CDR3 sequence reads: CASSLGGGRKNIQYF. CDR3 bases: TGTGCCAGCAGCTTAGGCGGGGGCCGGAAAAACATTCAGTACTTC.

This chain connects TRBV7-6 to TRBJ1-6, with D tentatively TRBD1 (5 bases). The CDR3 has 15 amino acids. Germline CDR1 is SGHVS and CDR2 is FNYEAQ. V dropped 5 bases and J dropped 7 bases, with 15 bases sitting between them. CDR3 sequence (DNA): TGTGCCAGCAGCCTCCGATCTCAGGGAAATTCACCCCTCCACTTT. Protein: CASSLRSQGNSPLHF.

This clonotype has a handful of counts. The chain combines TRBV4-1 with TRBJ2-3; 7 nucleotides align to TRBD1. This CDR3 is built from 16 residues. From germline, CDR1 is MGHRA and CDR2 YSYEKL. V lost 3 bases, J lost 0 bases, and 6 bases stayed unmatched. The CDR3 reads CASSHPRDSSTDTQYF. DNA for the CDR3: TGCGCCAGCAGCCACCCACGGGACAGTAGCACAGATACGCAGTATTTT.

In the case of this clonotype: This may stem from a read error, because a much larger clone lies one nucleotide away. The chain couples TRBV5-5 to TRBJ2-5; tentatively, D is TRBD1 (5 bases). Germline V gene data show CDR1 as SGHKS and CDR2 as YYEKEE (reference sequence). The CDR3 consists of 13 residues. CDR3 in amino acids: CASSQDTQETRYF. The CDR3 nucleotides read TGTGCCAGCAGCCAGGACACCCAAGAGACCCGGTACTTC.

This chain links TRBV12-3 or TRBV12-4 with TRBJ2-1; D possibly corresponds to TRBD2 (6 bases). This CDR3 spans 16 amino acids. V was cut by 6 bases and J by 4 bases, with 19 bases left in between. The CDR3 coding sequence is TGTGCCAGCAGCCCACTCGTGGTAGCGGATTACAATGAGCAGTTCTTC. Protein product: CASSPLVVADYNEQFF.

The chain couples TRBV12-3 or TRBV12-4 to TRBJ1-2, with 7 bases identical to TRBD1. The trim removed 5 bases at V and 4 bases at J, leaving 7 bases unmatched. The CDR3 loop spans 14 amino acids. The CDR3 DNA is TGTGCCAGCAGTCCAGGGACAGACCGCTATGGCTACACCTTC. Protein: CASSPGTDRYGYTF.

This clonotype was observed a handful of times. This chain links TRBV24-1 with TRBJ1-5; the D is unclear. CDR3 length: 13 residues. V lost 4 bases to trimming and J lost 1 base, with 4 bases between them. Germline V lookup: CDR1 KGHDR, CDR2 SFDVKD. CDR3 bases: TGTGCCACCAGTGACGGGAGCAATCAGCCCCAGCATTTT. Amino acid sequence: CATSDGSNQPQHF.

This clonotype was recorded at least ten times. The chain recombines TRBV7-2 with TRBJ1-5; possibly TRBD1 for D (5 bases). The CDR3 is made up of 15 amino acids. The V gene lost 2 bases and the J gene lost 4 bases, with 12 bases spanning the gap. Germline V gene data show CDR1 as SGHTA and CDR2 as FQGNSA. This chain's CDR3 is CASSLKGSGNQPQHF. The DNA of the CDR3 is TGTGCCAGCAGCTTAAAGGGGTCAGGGAATCAGCCCCAGCATTTT.

The chain is built from TRBV3-1 and TRBJ2-5, with TRBD2 matching over 8 bases. V shed 1 base, J shed 5 bases, and the junction held 6 bases outside the gene matches. The CDR3 is made up of 15 amino acids. Germline lookup yields CDR1 LGHDT and CDR2 YNNKEL (reference sequence). The CDR3 sequence: CASSQAGGPRETQYF. In DNA form, the CDR3 reads TGTGCCAGCAGCCAAGCGGGGGGGCCTAGGGAGACCCAGTACTTC.

In its sample, this clonotype was seen many times. The J gene is TRBJ2-1, the V gene TRBV7-3, with TRBD1 matching over 7 bases. After removal of 5 bases from V and 4 bases from J, the junction contained 8 bases not matched to a gene. This CDR3 region has 15 residues. CDR1 SGHTA and CDR2 FQGTGA come from the germline V gene. CDR3 protein: CASSLGQARYNEQFF. The CDR3 nucleotides are TGTGCCAGCAGCCTTGGACAGGCGCGGTACAATGAGCAGTTCTTC.

This clonotype was detected only a few times. The V call is TRBV27, the J call TRBJ2-3; D remains ambiguous. The V gene's germline CDR1 is MNHEY and CDR2 SMNVEV (reference sequence). The ends were cut back, 5 bases at V and 6 bases at J, with 12 bases in the middle. This CDR3 is built from 13 residues. The CDR3 loop is CASSPFPGDTQYF. DNA of the CDR3: TGTGCCAGCAGTCCCTTCCCCGGGGATACGCAGTATTTT.

The table lists this clonotype with a few counts. This sequence joins TRBV7-9 and TRBJ1-1; 7 nucleotides agree with TRBD1. Germline CDR1 reads SEHNR; CDR2 reads FQNEAQ (reference sequence). The CDR3 sequence is 13 residues long. Trimming took 5 bases from V and 7 from J; bases not matched to a gene: 7. CDR3 residues: CASSTQGDYEAFF. The CDR3 bases are TGTGCCAGCAGCACCCAGGGGGATTATGAAGCTTTCTTT.

The chain combines TRBV6-6 with TRBJ2-3; D unresolved. The ends were cut back, 2 bases at V and 2 bases at J, with 8 bases in the middle. The CDR3 is 14 residues long. The germline gives CDR1 MNHNY, CDR2 SVGAGI (reference sequence). CDR3 loop: CASSYVTTTDTQYF. CDR3 nucleotides: TGTGCCAGCAGTTACGTAACGACCACAGATACGCAGTATTTT.

The chain carries TRBV20-1 and TRBJ2-3, with D tentatively TRBD2 (6 bases). The V end lost 2 bases, the J end lost 9 bases, and 12 bases lay between the germline ends. This CDR3 has 12 residues. The germline V gene encodes CDR1 DFQATT and CDR2 SNEGSKA (reference sequence). In DNA form, the CDR3 reads TGCAGTGCTAGACCGGGAGAGCGAACGCAGTATTTT. Its translation is CSARPGERTQYF.

This clonotype was detected a few times. V usage is TRBV7-6 and J usage is TRBJ1-5, with 8 bases aligning to TRBD1. The CDR3 is made up of 16 amino acids. V shed 4 bases and J 3 bases; nucleotides not matched to a gene: 8. Per germline, CDR1 SGHVS and CDR2 FNYEAQ. CDR3 DNA: TGTGCCAGCAGCTCCCGGCCGGGACAGGACAATCAGCCCCAGCATTTT. Protein product: CASSSRPGQDNQPQHF.

CDR3 bases: TGTGCCAGCAGAAGTCTACAGGGCACAGATACGCAGTATTTT. This encodes CASRSLQGTDTQYF. V gene TRBV5-5 combines with J gene TRBJ2-3, with a possible D match to TRBD1 (5 bases). This CDR3 spans 14 amino acids. The germline V gene has CDR1 SGHKS and CDR2 YYEKEE (reference sequence). V gave up 5 bases and J gave up 1 base, with 11 bases separating them.